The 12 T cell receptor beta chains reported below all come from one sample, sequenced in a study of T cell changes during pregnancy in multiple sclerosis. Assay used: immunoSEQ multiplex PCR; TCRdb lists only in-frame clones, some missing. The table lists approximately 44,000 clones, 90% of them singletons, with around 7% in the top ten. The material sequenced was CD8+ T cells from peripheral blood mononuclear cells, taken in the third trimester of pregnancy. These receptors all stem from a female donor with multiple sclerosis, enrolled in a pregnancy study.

In DNA form, the CDR3 reads TGTGCCAGCATCGACACCGGGACAGGGGGGGAGACCCAGTACTTC. This codes for CASIDTGTGGETQYF. The V and J genes are TRBV7-9 and TRBJ2-5; 11 nucleotides align to TRBD1. The V gene end was trimmed by 7 bases and the J gene end by 5 bases; junction bases not matched to a gene: 9. The CDR3 is 15 residues long. Germline values: CDR1 SEHNR, CDR2 FQNEAQ (reference sequence).

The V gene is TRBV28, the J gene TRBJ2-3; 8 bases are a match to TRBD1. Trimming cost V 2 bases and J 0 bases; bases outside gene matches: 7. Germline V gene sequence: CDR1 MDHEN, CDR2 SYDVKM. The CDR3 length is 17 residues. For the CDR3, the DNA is TGTGCCAGCAGTTTACCGGGACAGGTGTCTAGCACAGATACGCAGTATTTT. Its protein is CASSLPGQVSSTDTQYF. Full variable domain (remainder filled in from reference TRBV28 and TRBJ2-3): DVKVTQSSRYLVKRTGEKVFLECVQDMDHENMFWYRQDPGLGLRLIYFSYDVKMKEKGDIPEGYSVSREKKERFSLILESASTNQTSMYLCASSLPGQVSSTDTQYFGPGTRLTVL.

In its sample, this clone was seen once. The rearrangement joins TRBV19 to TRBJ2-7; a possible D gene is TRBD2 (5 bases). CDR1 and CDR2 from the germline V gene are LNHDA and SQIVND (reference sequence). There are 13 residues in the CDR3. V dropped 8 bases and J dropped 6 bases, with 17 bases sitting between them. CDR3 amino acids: CASSFRGRGEQYF. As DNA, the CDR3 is TGTGCCAGTTCTTTTCGGGGTCGGGGCGAGCAGTACTTC. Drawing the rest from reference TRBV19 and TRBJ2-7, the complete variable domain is DGGITQSPKYLFRKEGQNVTLSCEQNLNHDAMYWYRQDPGQGLRLIYYSQIVNDFQKGDIAEGYSVSREKKESFPLTVTSAQKNPTAFYLCASSFRGRGEQYFGPGTRLTVT.

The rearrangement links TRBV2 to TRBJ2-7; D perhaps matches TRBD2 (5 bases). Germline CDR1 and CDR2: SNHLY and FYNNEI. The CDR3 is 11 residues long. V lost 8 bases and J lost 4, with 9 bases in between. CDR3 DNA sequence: TGTGCCAGCCTCCGGGGTTACGAGCAGTACTTC. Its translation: CASLRGYEQYF.

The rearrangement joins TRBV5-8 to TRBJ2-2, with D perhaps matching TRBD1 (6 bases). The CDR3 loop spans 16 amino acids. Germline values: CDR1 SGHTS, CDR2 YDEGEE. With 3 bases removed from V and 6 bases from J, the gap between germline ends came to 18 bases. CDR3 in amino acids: CASSWETGKPAGELFF. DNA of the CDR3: TGTGCCAGCAGCTGGGAAACAGGGAAGCCGGCCGGGGAGCTGTTTTTT.

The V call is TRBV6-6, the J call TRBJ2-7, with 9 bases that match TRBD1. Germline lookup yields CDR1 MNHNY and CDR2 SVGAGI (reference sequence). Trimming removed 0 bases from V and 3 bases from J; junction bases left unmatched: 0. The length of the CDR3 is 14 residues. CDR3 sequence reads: CASSYSDRGYEQYF. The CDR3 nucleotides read TGTGCCAGCAGTTACTCGGACAGGGGCTACGAGCAGTACTTC.

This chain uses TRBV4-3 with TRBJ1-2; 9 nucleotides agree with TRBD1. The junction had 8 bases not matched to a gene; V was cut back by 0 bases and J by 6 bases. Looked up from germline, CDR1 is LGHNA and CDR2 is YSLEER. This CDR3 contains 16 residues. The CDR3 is CASSQDRRDRVNGYTF. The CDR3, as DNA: TGCGCCAGCAGCCAAGACCGCCGGGACAGGGTCAATGGCTACACCTTC.

As DNA, the CDR3 is TGCGCCAGCAGCCAAGACTCTAGCGGGGGGCTATACGAGCAGTACTTC. It translates to CASSQDSSGGLYEQYF. V gene TRBV4-3 combines with J gene TRBJ2-7; 11 bases are shared with TRBD2. There are 16 residues in the CDR3. Trimming at V came to 0 bases and at J to 4 bases, leaving 5 bases not matched to a gene. Germline-derived CDR1 and CDR2 are LGHNA and YSLEER.

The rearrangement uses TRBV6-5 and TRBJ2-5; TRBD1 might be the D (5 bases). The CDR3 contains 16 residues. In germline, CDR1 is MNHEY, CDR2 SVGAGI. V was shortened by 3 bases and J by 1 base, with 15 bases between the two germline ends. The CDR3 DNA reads TGTGCCAGCAGTTATTCACAGGATCATTTCCAAGAGACCCAGTACTTC. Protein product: CASSYSQDHFQETQYF.

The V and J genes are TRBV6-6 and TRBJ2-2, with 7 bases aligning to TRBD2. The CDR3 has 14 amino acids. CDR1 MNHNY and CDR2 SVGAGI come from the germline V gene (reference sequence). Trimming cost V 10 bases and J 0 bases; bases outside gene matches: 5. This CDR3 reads CATSGVANTGELFF. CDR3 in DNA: TGTGCCACCAGCGGGGTAGCGAACACCGGGGAGCTGTTTTTT.

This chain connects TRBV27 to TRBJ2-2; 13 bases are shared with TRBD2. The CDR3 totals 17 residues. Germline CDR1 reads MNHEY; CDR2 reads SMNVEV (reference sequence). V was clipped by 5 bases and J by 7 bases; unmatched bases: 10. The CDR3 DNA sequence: TGTGCCAGCAGTCCTTGGACTAGCGGGAGTGGGGTCGGGGAGCTGTTTTTT. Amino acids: CASSPWTSGSGVGELFF.

Written as DNA, the CDR3 is TGTGCCAGCAGTTACTCGGAGGCCTCTGGGGCCAACGTCCTGACTTTC. Translating gives CASSYSEASGANVLTF. The rearrangement uses TRBV6-5 and TRBJ2-6; TRBD2 is a possible D gene (5 bases). The germline V and J ends were trimmed by 0 bases and 0 bases, with 6 bases remaining between them. The CDR3 sequence is 16 residues long. Germline CDR1 and CDR2: MNHEY and SVGAGI.